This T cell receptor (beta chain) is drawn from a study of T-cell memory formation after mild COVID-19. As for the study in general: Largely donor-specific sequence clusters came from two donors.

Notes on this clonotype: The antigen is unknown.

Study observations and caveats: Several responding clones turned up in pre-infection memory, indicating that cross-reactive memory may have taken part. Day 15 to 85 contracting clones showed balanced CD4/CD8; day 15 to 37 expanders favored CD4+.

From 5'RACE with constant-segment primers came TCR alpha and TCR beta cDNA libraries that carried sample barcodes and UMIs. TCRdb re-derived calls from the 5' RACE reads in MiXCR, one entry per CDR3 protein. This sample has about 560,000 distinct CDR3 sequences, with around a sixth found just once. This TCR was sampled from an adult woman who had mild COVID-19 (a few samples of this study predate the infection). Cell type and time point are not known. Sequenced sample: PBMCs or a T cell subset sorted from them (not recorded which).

CDR3 in amino acids: CASTRTSGTYEQYF. For the CDR3, the DNA is TGTGCCAGCACCCGGACTAGCGGGACCTACGAGCAGTACTTC. The V and J genes are TRBV6-1 and TRBJ2-7; 12 nucleotides line up with TRBD2. The ends lost 7 bases at V and 2 bases at J; junction bases unmatched: 3. This CDR3 spans 14 amino acids. CDR1 is MNHNS and CDR2 is SASEGT in the germline V gene.